Below are 25 T cell receptor beta chains sequenced from a single sample in a study of blood T cell repertoires in COVID-19. Using immunoSEQ multiplex PCR, the repertoire was profiled, and TCRdb retains in-frame clones only, with some absent. The sample lists more than 65,000 clones, about four fifths occurring once. Source material: peripheral blood. These receptors were taken from a woman of 80 years or more with active or convalescent COVID-19.

The rearrangement links TRBV6-5 to TRBJ2-2; no firm D call. CDR3 length: 16 amino acids. Germline CDR1 MNHEY, CDR2 SVGAGI. Trimming left V 0 bases short and J 6 bases short, with 14 bases between. CDR3 bases: TGTGCCAGCAGTTACTCGAGAGTGATGTGGTCCGGGGAGCTGTTTTTT. Its translation: CASSYSRVMWSGELFF.

This clone was observed once. The chain carries TRBV19 and TRBJ1-3; 7 nucleotides agree with TRBD1. V shed 4 bases and J 7 bases; nucleotides not matched to a gene: 10. Per the germline V gene, CDR1 is LNHDA and CDR2 is SQIVND (reference sequence). The CDR3 runs 15 residues. CDR3 sequence: CASSTPVRGSNTIYF. CDR3 coding DNA: TGTGCCAGTAGTACCCCCGTCAGGGGGAGTAACACCATATATTTT. Using reference TRBV19 and TRBJ1-3 for the parts outside the CDR3, the full variable domain is DGGITQSPKYLFRKEGQNVTLSCEQNLNHDAMYWYRQDPGQGLRLIYYSQIVNDFQKGDIAEGYSVSREKKESFPLTVTSAQKNPTAFYLCASSTPVRGSNTIYFGEGSWLTVV.

This chain links TRBV3-1 (or the pseudogene TRBV3-2) with TRBJ1-3; 7 nucleotides agree with TRBD1. Per germline, CDR1 LGHDT and CDR2 YNNKEL (reference sequence). The CDR3 totals 16 residues. J lost 4 bases, V lost 4 bases, and 10 bases had no gene match. DNA of the CDR3: TGTGCCAGCAGCCCCCGGAGGGGGCCTTCCGGAAACACCATATATTTT. Its protein product is CASSPRRGPSGNTIYF.

The chain joins TRBV5-1 to TRBJ2-7; D is undetermined. Trimming stripped 0 bases from V and 6 bases from J, with 4 bases between. The CDR3 has 11 amino acids. The germline CDR1 and CDR2 sequences are SGHRS and YFSETQ. This chain's CDR3 is CASSLAGEQYF. Here the CDR3 DNA reads TGCGCCAGCAGCTTGGCCGGCGAGCAGTACTTC.

In its sample, this clone was seen a few times. V usage is TRBV6-4 and J usage is TRBJ2-2; no reliable D call. The CDR3 length is 13 residues. Trimming took off 6 bases at V and 2 bases at J, with 7 bases between the two ends. In germline, CDR1 is MRHNA, CDR2 SNTAGT. CDR3: CASSESNTGELFF. DNA for the CDR3: TGTGCCAGCAGCGAGTCCAACACCGGGGAGCTGTTTTTT.

The chain combines TRBV19 with TRBJ2-5, with 7 nucleotides matching TRBD2. Trimming removed 8 bases from V and 5 bases from J; junction bases left unmatched: 11. The CDR3 sequence is 14 residues long. Germline V gene lookup returns CDR1 LNHDA and CDR2 SQIVND (reference sequence). The CDR3 bases are TGTGCCAGTCGGAGGGAGGGGAAGTGGGAGACCCAGTACTTC. It yields the protein CASRREGKWETQYF.

The chain is built from TRBV2 and TRBJ1-6; D unresolved. The CDR3 length is 13 residues. The germline V gene encodes CDR1 SNHLY and CDR2 FYNNEI. Trimming cost V 8 bases and J 7 bases, with 12 bases left between them. CDR3 protein: CASAVMRNSPLHF. For the CDR3, the DNA is TGTGCCAGCGCGGTTATGCGGAATTCACCCCTCCACTTT. Complete variable domain (other parts from reference TRBV2 and TRBJ1-6): EPEVTQTPSHQVTQMGQEVILRCVPISNHLYFYWYRQILGQKVEFLVSFYNNEISEKSEIFDDQFSVERPDGSNFTLKIRSTKLEDSAMYFCASAVMRNSPLHFGNGTRLTVT.

The chain has TRBV21-1 and TRBJ1-2; TRBD1 was called by the table and not checked on the DNA. TRBV21-1 is a listed pseudogene. CDR3 length: 15 amino acids. CDR3 sequence (DNA): TGTGCCAGCAGCAGACAGGGGACCCTTAACTATGGCTACACCTTC. It translates to CASSRQGTLNYGYTF.

This clone was picked up a small number of times. V is TRBV6-2 or TRBV6-3 and J is TRBJ2-3; maybe TRBD2 (6 bases). Germline CDR1 reads MNHEY; CDR2 reads SVGEGT. The CDR3 runs 15 residues. V lost 4 bases, J lost 2 bases, and 13 bases lay in between. CDR3 sequence: CASSWGGAATDTQYF. CDR3 sequence (DNA): TGTGCCAGCAGTTGGGGCGGGGCAGCCACAGATACGCAGTATTTT.

The chain joins TRBV7-2 to TRBJ2-5, with 8 nucleotides matching TRBD2. Germline loops: CDR1 SGHTA, CDR2 FQGNSA. V was pared by 2 bases and J by 4 bases, with 6 bases of the junction left unmatched. The CDR3 runs to 15 residues. The CDR3 DNA reads as TGTGCCAGCAGCTTAAACGGGGGGGAAGGAGAGACCCAGTACTTC. Protein: CASSLNGGEGETQYF.

The sample holds a few counts of this clone. The V gene is TRBV5-4, the J gene TRBJ1-1; 10 bases are a match to TRBD1. CDR1 is SGHNT, CDR2 YYREEE, per germline (reference sequence). This CDR3 has 13 residues. V lost 4 bases, J lost 8 bases, and 5 bases stayed unmatched. This CDR3 is CASSTGQGSEAFF. Written as DNA, the CDR3 is TGTGCCAGCAGCACGGGACAGGGGTCGGAAGCTTTCTTT.

This chain links TRBV11-2 with TRBJ1-3; 9 bases map to TRBD1. The CDR3 runs 14 residues. The germline gives CDR1 SGHAT, CDR2 FQNNGV. The trim removed 4 bases at V and 4 bases at J, leaving 2 bases unmatched. CDR3 loop: CASSWGQGGNTIYF. CDR3 DNA: TGTGCCAGCAGCTGGGGACAGGGAGGAAACACCATATATTTT.

The genes are TRBV6-5 and TRBJ2-7, with 7 bases matching TRBD1. The CDR3 covers 13 residues. Trimming cost V 7 bases and J 6 bases; bases outside gene matches: 9. Germline CDR1 reads MNHEY; CDR2 reads SVGAGI. CDR3 region: CASNEGGGGEQYF. The CDR3 nucleotides read TGTGCCAGCAACGAAGGGGGCGGCGGCGAGCAGTACTTC.

J is TRBJ1-5 and V is TRBV5-6, with 7 bases aligning to TRBD1. The CDR3 has 16 amino acids. Germline lookup yields CDR1 SGHDT and CDR2 YYEEEE. Unmatched junction bases numbered 5, after V lost 0 bases and J lost 2 bases. The CDR3 sequence is CASSLGQGGGNQPQHF. The CDR3 DNA is TGTGCCAGCAGCTTGGGACAGGGCGGTGGCAATCAGCCCCAGCATTTT.

The table lists this clone with a few counts. CDR3 protein: CASSRETGRYGYTF. In DNA form, the CDR3 reads TGTGCCAGCAGCAGAGAAACAGGGCGGTATGGCTACACCTTC. The chain recombines TRBV7-2 with TRBJ1-2; tentative D call: TRBD1 (6 bases). This CDR3 has 14 residues. V gave up 5 bases and J gave up 5 bases, with 15 bases separating them. Looked up from germline, CDR1 is SGHTA and CDR2 is FQGNSA. Looking up the rest from reference TRBV7-2 and TRBJ1-2 gives the full variable domain: GAGVSQSPSNKVTEKGKDVELRCDPISGHTALYWYRQSLGQGLEFLIYFQGNSAPDKSGLPSDRFSAERTGGSVSTLTIQRTQQEDSAVYLCASSRETGRYGYTFGSGTRLTVV.

The chain carries TRBV6-5 and TRBJ1-1, with D hard to call. Per the germline V gene, CDR1 is MNHEY and CDR2 is SVGAGI. This CDR3 has 13 residues. V gave up 3 bases and J gave up 2 bases, with 7 bases separating them. The CDR3 region has the DNA TGTGCCAGCAGTTATGGGCAAAACACTGAAGCTTTCTTT. Amino acids: CASSYGQNTEAFF.

The chain carries TRBV7-6 and TRBJ2-1; TRBD2 agrees at 11 bases. CDR1 is SGHVS and CDR2 is FNYEAQ in the germline V gene. CDR3 size: 17 residues. Trimming cost V 7 bases and J 4 bases; bases outside gene matches: 12. The CDR3 nucleotides are TGTGCCAGCACCTCTTCTAGCGGGGGGCCCTTATACAATGAGCAGTTCTTC. This encodes CASTSSSGGPLYNEQFF. The full variable domain, rest sourced from reference TRBV7-6 and TRBJ2-1, is GAGVSQSPRYKVTKRGQDVALRCDPISGHVSLYWYRQALGQGPEFLTYFNYEAQQDKSGLPNDRFSAERPEGSISTLTIQRTEQRDSAMYRCASTSSSGGPLYNEQFFGPGTRLTVL.

This clone was seen repeatedly, ten times or more. The chain has TRBV7-2 and TRBJ1-5, with 8 bases lining up with TRBD1. Germline trimming cut 3 bases from V and 1 base from J; bases unmatched to any gene: 2. The CDR3 is 15 residues long. Germline V gene sequence: CDR1 SGHTA, CDR2 FQGNSA. In DNA, the CDR3 is TGTGCCAGCAGCTTGTACAGGGGGAGCAATCAGCCCCAGCATTTT. It translates to CASSLYRGSNQPQHF.

J is TRBJ1-2 and V is TRBV12-3 or TRBV12-4, with D possibly being TRBD1 (5 bases). Trimming shortened V by 7 bases and J by 4 bases, and 13 bases separated the two germline ends. The CDR3 runs to 13 residues. The CDR3 coding sequence is TGTGCCAGCACCACTACAGGTTTCTATGGCTACACCTTC. The encoded protein is CASTTTGFYGYTF.

The gene calls are TRBV6-5 and TRBJ2-3; 10 nucleotides line up with TRBD1. Germline-derived CDR1 and CDR2 are MNHEY and SVGAGI. CDR3 length: 15 residues. The V and J ends lost 4 bases and 1 base, in that order; junction bases with no gene match: 2. The CDR3 region is CASSFDRGRTDTQYF. Here the CDR3 DNA reads TGTGCCAGCAGTTTTGACAGGGGGCGCACAGATACGCAGTATTTT.

The chain links TRBV10-3 to TRBJ2-2; TRBD1 matches at 8 bases. Germline V gives CDR1 ENHRY, CDR2 SYGVKD. The CDR3 covers 14 residues. The trim removed 6 bases at V and 0 bases at J, leaving 0 bases unmatched. The CDR3: CAIRGQANTGELFF. The CDR3 DNA reads TGTGCCATCAGGGGACAGGCGAACACCGGGGAGCTGTTTTTT.

The chain combines TRBV23-1 with TRBJ1-4; 8 nucleotides match TRBD1. TRBV23-1 is sorted into the ORF group, with uncertain function. This CDR3 is 16 amino acids long. After removal of 2 bases from V and 6 bases from J, the junction contained 8 bases not matched to a gene. The chain's CDR3 is CASSQPGQGPYEKLFF. The CDR3, as DNA: TGCGCCAGCAGTCAACCCGGACAGGGCCCCTATGAAAAACTGTTTTTT.

V and J are TRBV6-5 and TRBJ2-5; TRBD1 is a possible D gene (6 bases). The CDR3 length is 14 residues. The V gene lost 2 bases and the J gene lost 5 bases, with 12 bases spanning the gap. From germline, CDR1 is MNHEY and CDR2 SVGAGI. The CDR3 reads CASSYRGRGETQYF. Written as DNA, the CDR3 is TGTGCCAGCAGTTACAGGGGGAGAGGGGAGACCCAGTACTTC.

The chain joins TRBV12-3 or TRBV12-4 to TRBJ2-5, with D maybe TRBD2 (6 bases). The V end lost 5 bases, the J end lost 1 base, and 8 bases lay between the germline ends. This CDR3 has 13 amino acids. The CDR3 reads CASSAGPQETQYF. The CDR3 DNA is TGTGCCAGCAGTGCGGGGCCCCAAGAGACCCAGTACTTC.

The gene calls are TRBV27 and TRBJ1-4; TRBD1 might be the D (5 bases). The V end lost 2 bases, the J end lost 2 bases, and 9 bases lay between the germline ends. CDR3 length: 15 amino acids. In germline, CDR1 is MNHEY, CDR2 SMNVEV (reference sequence). CDR3 amino acids: CASSLAGGTNEKLFF. DNA for the CDR3: TGTGCCAGCAGTTTAGCGGGGGGGACTAATGAAAAACTGTTTTTT. The full variable domain, with the rest looked up from reference TRBV27 and TRBJ1-4, is EAQVTQNPRYLITVTGKKLTVTCSQNMNHEYMSWYRQDPGLGLRQIYYSMNVEVTDKGDVPEGYKVSRKEKRNFPLILESPSPNQTSLYFCASSLAGGTNEKLFFGSGTQLSVL.